The TCR beta chain described here comes from a study of CD8+CD57+ T cells in acquired aplastic anemia. At the level of the study: Mean yield of DNA from sorted CD4+ and CD8+ cells was roughly 3.1 ug. Read counts for CD4+ cells (from healthy donors) averaged about 10 million.

It was genomic DNA that served as the template for profiling TCR beta VDJ and CDR3. Using its own MiXCR run on the reads, TCRdb lists one record per CDR3 protein. The sample holds 150,000 to 200,000 distinct CDR3 sequences, around 45% seen once. This clonotype was counted at least ten times. The length of the CDR3 is 15 residues. The V gene's germline CDR1 is SEHNR and CDR2 FQNEAQ (reference sequence). Trimming took 1 base from V and 4 from J; bases not matched to a gene: 6. This receptor was taken from a human donor in good health. Sequenced material: sorted CD4+, CD8+, or CD8+CD57+ T cells (not recorded which) from PBMCs. The V gene is TRBV7-9, the J gene TRBJ1-2, with TRBD1 matching over 7 bases. The CDR3 reads CASSLGDRKSYGYTF. Here the CDR3 DNA reads TGTGCCAGCAGCTTAGGGGACAGAAAAAGCTATGGCTACACCTTC.